The 4 T cell receptor beta chains listed next were all sequenced from one sample in a study. Tregs were sorted as CD4+CD25+CD127-/low cells. The TRBV12-4/TRBJ1-2 clonotypes were amplified using barcode primers with ligated adaptors. TCRdb re-analysed the multiplex PCR reads in MiXCR, keeping a single row per CDR3 protein. Of hundreds of distinct CDR3 sequences listed, approximately 31% are singletons. Sequenced input: tumor-infiltrating Tregs sorted from the breast tumor. These receptors all come from a female donor with breast cancer.

The chain carries TRBV12-3 or TRBV12-4 and TRBJ1-2; 10 bases fit TRBD1. The CDR3 has 13 amino acids. Trimming took 3 bases from V and 8 from J; bases not matched to a gene: 3. CDR3 nucleotides: TGTGCCAGCAGTTTGGGGACAGGGGTCGGCTACACCTTC. Protein product: CASSLGTGVGYTF.

The chain combines TRBV12-3 or TRBV12-4 with TRBJ1-2; the match to TRBD1 covers 8 bases. This CDR3 has 14 amino acids. J lost 5 bases, V lost 5 bases, and 7 bases had no gene match. As DNA, the CDR3 is TGTGCCAGCAGTCGCCAGACAGGGGAGTATGGCTACACCTTC. It yields the protein CASSRQTGEYGYTF.

Sample share makes this clonotype large. The J gene is TRBJ1-2, the V gene TRBV12-3 or TRBV12-4; D not resolved. CDR3 length: 12 amino acids. Trimming shortened V by 7 bases and J by 7 bases, and 13 bases separated the two germline ends. The CDR3 is CASTQSLIGYTF. The CDR3 DNA reads TGTGCCAGCACTCAGTCTCTGATTGGCTACACCTTC.

The chain joins TRBV12-3 or TRBV12-4 to TRBJ1-2; a weak D match, TRBD1 (6 bases). Trimming left V 6 bases short and J 7 bases short, with 18 bases between. This CDR3 has 14 residues. The CDR3 DNA follows: TGTGCCAGCAGCCCGCCCGGGGCAGGGGCTGGCTACACCTTC. Its protein is CASSPPGAGAGYTF.